A single sample gave rise to the 11 T cell receptor beta chains below, sequenced in a study of T cell responses to AZD1222 COVID-19 vaccine. The method was immunoSEQ multiplex PCR; TCRdb's version includes in-frame clones alone and lacks a portion of them. The sample carries 120,000 or so clones, around 90% recorded once. Here the sequenced sample was peripheral blood, taken on day 0 of AZD1222 vaccination. Every receptor here comes from an adult in good health.

The chain has TRBV6-5 and TRBJ1-1; D perhaps matches TRBD1 (5 bases). The CDR3 length is 14 residues. CDR1 and CDR2 from the germline V gene are MNHEY and SVGAGI. The V end was cut by 9 bases, the J end by 3 bases, with 17 bases between. CDR3 amino acids: CASQGRGSDTEAFF. CDR3 DNA sequence: TGTGCCAGTCAGGGACGGGGTAGTGACACTGAAGCTTTCTTT.

This chain uses TRBV27 with TRBJ2-7; no clear D gene. The CDR3 has 15 amino acids. V was pared by 4 bases and J by 2 bases, with 15 bases between. The germline V gene encodes CDR1 MNHEY and CDR2 SMNVEV (reference sequence). The CDR3 DNA reads as TGTGCCAGCAGTTCAACCCCCGGGCCGACCTACGAGCAGTACTTC. Protein: CASSSTPGPTYEQYF.

The J gene is TRBJ2-7, the V gene TRBV5-1; D possibly matches TRBD1 or TRBD2 (5 bases each). The germline V and J ends were trimmed by 0 bases and 0 bases, with 13 bases remaining between them. There are 16 residues in the CDR3. Germline CDR1 and CDR2: SGHRS and YFSETQ. The CDR3: CASSLAGTPSSYEQYF. The DNA of the CDR3 is TGCGCCAGCAGCTTGGCGGGGACCCCCAGCTCCTACGAGCAGTACTTC. The variable domain in full, with the rest retrieved from reference TRBV5-1 and TRBJ2-7, is KAGVTQTPRYLIKTRGQQVTLSCSPISGHRSVSWYQQTPGQGLQFLFEYFSETQRNKGNFPGRFSGRQFSNSRSEMNVSTLELGDSALYLCASSLAGTPSSYEQYFGPGTRLTVT.

The CDR3 DNA follows: TGCGCCAGCAGCCAAGAGCCGAGCTCCTACAATGAGCAGTTCTTC. Translating gives CASSQEPSSYNEQFF. The rearrangement joins TRBV4-3 to TRBJ2-1; no reliable D call. CDR1 and CDR2 (germline): LGHNA, YSLEER. CDR3 length: 15 residues. The V and J ends lost 0 bases and 0 bases respectively, with 6 bases between them.

The J gene is TRBJ2-7, the V gene TRBV4-3; TRBD1 or TRBD2 may be the D gene (5 bases each). This CDR3 comprises 13 residues. V was pared by 4 bases and J by 6 bases, with 13 bases between. The germline gives CDR1 LGHNA, CDR2 YSLEER. This chain's CDR3 is CASSPTGLGEQYF. CDR3 DNA sequence: TGCGCCAGCAGCCCGACGGGGCTCGGCGAGCAGTACTTC.

J is TRBJ1-6 and V is TRBV19; 7 bases agree with TRBD1. This CDR3 is built from 15 residues. Germline CDR1 and CDR2: LNHDA and SQIVND (reference sequence). V dropped 11 bases and J dropped 5; count of bases not matched to a gene: 12. The CDR3 sequence: CAGQKTGLDNSPLHF. CDR3 sequence (DNA): TGTGCCGGCCAAAAGACAGGGCTTGATAATTCACCCCTCCACTTT.

The CDR3 sequence: CASSPGQGYSGNTIYF. The DNA of the CDR3 is TGCGCCAGCAGCCCAGGACAGGGTTATTCTGGAAACACCATATATTTT. The rearrangement uses TRBV5-1 and TRBJ1-3, with 8 bases that match TRBD1. The trim removed 4 bases at V and 1 base at J, leaving 7 bases unmatched. CDR1 and CDR2 from the germline V gene are SGHRS and YFSETQ. CDR3 length equals 16 residues.

The V and J genes are TRBV15 and TRBJ1-5; no firm D call. In germline, CDR1 is LNHNV, CDR2 YYDKDF (reference sequence). Trimming pared 0 bases from V and 6 bases from J, leaving 9 bases between. This CDR3 is built from 14 residues. CDR3 region: CATSRDTGFQPQHF. In nucleotides, the CDR3 is TGTGCCACCAGCAGAGATACGGGATTTCAGCCCCAGCATTTT.

V and J are TRBV7-3 and TRBJ2-7, with TRBD2 identical over 7 bases. Losses at the gene ends were 1 base for V and 5 bases for J; bases not matched to a gene: 2. The CDR3 contains 13 residues. CDR1 and CDR2 (germline): SGHTA, FQGTGA. The CDR3 DNA follows: TGTGCCAGCAGCTTAAGCCGGGAGGACGAGCAGTACTTC. It codes for CASSLSREDEQYF.

V is TRBV5-1 and J is TRBJ1-1, with 8 bases fitting TRBD1. Germline CDR1 reads SGHRS; CDR2 reads YFSETQ. Trimming took 3 bases from V and 2 from J; bases not matched to a gene: 6. This CDR3 has 15 residues. CDR3 loop: CASSYSGTGNTEAFF. The DNA of the CDR3 is TGCGCCAGCAGCTACTCCGGGACAGGTAACACTGAAGCTTTCTTT.

The chain employs TRBV27 and TRBJ1-5; D is uncertain. Per germline, CDR1 MNHEY and CDR2 SMNVEV (reference sequence). V lost 0 bases to trimming and J lost 2 bases, with 8 bases between them. The CDR3 runs 15 residues. The CDR3 loop is CASSLSIGGNQPQHF. Here the CDR3 DNA reads TGTGCCAGCAGTTTATCTATCGGAGGCAATCAGCCCCAGCATTTT.